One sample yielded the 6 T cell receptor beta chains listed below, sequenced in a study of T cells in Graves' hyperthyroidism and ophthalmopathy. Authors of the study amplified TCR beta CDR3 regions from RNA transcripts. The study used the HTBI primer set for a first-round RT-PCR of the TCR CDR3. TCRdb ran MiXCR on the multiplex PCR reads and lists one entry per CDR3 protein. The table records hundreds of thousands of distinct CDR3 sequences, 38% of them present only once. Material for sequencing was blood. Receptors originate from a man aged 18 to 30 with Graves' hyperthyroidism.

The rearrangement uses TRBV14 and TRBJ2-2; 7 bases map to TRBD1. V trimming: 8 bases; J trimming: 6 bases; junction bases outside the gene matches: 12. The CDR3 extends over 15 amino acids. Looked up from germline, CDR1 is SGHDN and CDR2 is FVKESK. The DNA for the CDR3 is TGTGCCAGCGGAAAAATGACAGGGTACCCCGGGGAGCTGTTTTTT. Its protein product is CASGKMTGYPGELFF.

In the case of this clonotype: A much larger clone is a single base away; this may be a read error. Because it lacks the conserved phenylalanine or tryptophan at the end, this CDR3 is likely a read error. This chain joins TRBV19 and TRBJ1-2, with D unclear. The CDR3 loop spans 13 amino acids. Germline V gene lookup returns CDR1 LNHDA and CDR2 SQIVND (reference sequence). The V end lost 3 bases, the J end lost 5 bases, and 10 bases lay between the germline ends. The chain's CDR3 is CASSMNGNYGYTL. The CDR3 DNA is TGTGCCAGTAGTATGAATGGGAATTATGGCTACACCCTC.

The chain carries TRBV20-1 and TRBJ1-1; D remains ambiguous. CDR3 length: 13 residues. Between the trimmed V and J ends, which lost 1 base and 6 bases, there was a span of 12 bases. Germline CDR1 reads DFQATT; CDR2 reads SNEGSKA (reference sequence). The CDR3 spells CSARATGRPEAFF. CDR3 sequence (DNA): TGCAGTGCTAGAGCCACCGGCCGGCCTGAAGCTTTCTTT.

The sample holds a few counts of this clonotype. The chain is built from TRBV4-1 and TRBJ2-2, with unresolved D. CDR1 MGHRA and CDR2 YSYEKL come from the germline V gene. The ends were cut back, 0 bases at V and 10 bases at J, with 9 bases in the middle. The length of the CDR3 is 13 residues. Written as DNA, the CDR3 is TGCGCCAGCAGCCAAGAAGGCAGCGAGGAGCTGTTTTTT. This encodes CASSQEGSEELFF.

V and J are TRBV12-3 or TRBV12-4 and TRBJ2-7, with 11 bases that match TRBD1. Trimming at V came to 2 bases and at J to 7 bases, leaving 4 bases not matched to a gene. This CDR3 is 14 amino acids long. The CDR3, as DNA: TGTGCCAGCAGTTTATGGACAGGGGGCGATGAGCAGTACTTC. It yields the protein CASSLWTGGDEQYF.

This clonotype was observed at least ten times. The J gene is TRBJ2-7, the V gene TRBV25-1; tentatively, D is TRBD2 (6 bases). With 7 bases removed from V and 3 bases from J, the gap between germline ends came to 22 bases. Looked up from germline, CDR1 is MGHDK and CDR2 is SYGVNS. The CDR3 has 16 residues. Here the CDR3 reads CASTSPAGKMGYEQYF. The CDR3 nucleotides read TGTGCCAGCACGTCCCCCGCGGGGAAGATGGGCTACGAGCAGTACTTC.